This T cell receptor beta chain originates from a study of T cells after yellow fever vaccination. Broader study findings: Clonotype sharing between CD4 and CD8 compartments was small. Within FACS-sorted repertoires, abundant clonotypes contaminating from the bulk population could be present. Most primary-vaccination clones recurred post-booster (approximately 96% CD4, around 86% CD8).

TCR cDNA was made by 5'RACE template switching, adding a universal primer site and UMIs. TCRdb analysed the 5' RACE reads with MiXCR anew, one entry per CDR3 protein. The table records about 330,000 distinct CDR3 sequences, 4.1% of them present only once. On this clonotype: Its antigen is currently unknown.

This CDR3 region has 17 residues. CDR1 is LGHDT and CDR2 is YNNKEL in the germline V gene (reference sequence). The ends were cut back, 1 base at V and 3 bases at J, with 18 bases in the middle. The sample consisted of PBMCs, taken 5 days after the yellow fever booster vaccination. This rearrangement joins TRBV3-1 to TRBJ2-5, with unresolved D. The clonotype was recovered from a man between 18 and 35 years old who received the YFV17D yellow fever vaccine. CDR3 amino acids: CASSQGSSVVWEETQYF. The CDR3 region has the DNA TGTGCCAGCAGCCAAGGTTCAAGCGTGGTTTGGGAAGAGACCCAGTACTTC.